This is a list of T cell receptor beta chains from one sample in a study of cytomegalovirus exposure and HLA in healthy donors. Some clones are missing from TCRdb's copy, which holds only in-frame ones; the method was immunoSEQ multiplex PCR. There are 85,000 to 100,000 clones in the sample; 79% occur only once, and about 4% lies in the top ten. Sequenced: PBMCs. All receptors come from a woman aged 40 to 50 in good health and CMV-seronegative. Both conserved end residues are part of each CDR3. D genes are given only for firm matches. Rows give clone size only sometimes, using once, few, many, or a class for an expanded clone.

v_call: TRBV7-8
d_call: TRBD1
clone_size: NA
j_call: TRBJ2-5
cdr3_aa: CASSSPGQGRWAQYF
cdr3_nt: TGTGCCAGCAGCTCTCCGGGACAGGGCCGATGGGCCCAGTACTTC

v_call: TRBV30
d_call: NA
clone_size: NA
j_call: TRBJ1-1
cdr3_aa: CAWSAGKGNTEAFF
cdr3_nt: TGTGCCTGGAGTGCCGGGAAGGGGAACACTGAAGCTTTCTTT

v_call: TRBV7-9
d_call: NA
clone_size: NA
j_call: TRBJ2-7
cdr3_aa: CASSRGGDPGVDAQYF
cdr3_nt: TGTGCCAGCAGCCGAGGAGGGGACCCGGGGGTAGACGCGCAGTACTTC

v_call: TRBV27
d_call: NA
clone_size: NA
j_call: TRBJ2-3
cdr3_aa: CASSPLLVTSTDTQYF
cdr3_nt: TGTGCCAGCAGCCCCCTACTAGTAACTAGCACAGATACGCAGTATTTT

v_call: TRBV5-1
d_call: TRBD1
clone_size: NA
j_call: TRBJ2-7
cdr3_aa: CASSGTGSGHEQYF
cdr3_nt: TGCGCCAGCAGCGGGACAGGGTCGGGCCACGAGCAGTACTTC

v_call: TRBV5-1
d_call: TRBD1
clone_size: NA
j_call: TRBJ2-3
cdr3_aa: CASSLRDRVYF
cdr3_nt: TGCGCCAGCAGCTTGCGAGACAGGGTTTATTTT

v_call: TRBV5-8
d_call: NA
clone_size: NA
j_call: TRBJ1-1
cdr3_aa: CASSLGGKLAAEAFF
cdr3_nt: TGTGCCAGCAGCTTGGGAGGGAAGTTGGCCGCTGAAGCTTTCTTT

v_call: TRBV28
d_call: TRBD1
clone_size: NA
j_call: TRBJ1-1
cdr3_aa: CASPRPTGVGNTEAFF
cdr3_nt: TGTGCCAGCCCAAGGCCTACAGGGGTAGGGAACACTGAAGCTTTCTTT

v_call: TRBV7-2
d_call: NA
clone_size: NA
j_call: TRBJ1-1
cdr3_aa: CASSSGGAVEAFF
cdr3_nt: TGTGCCAGCAGCTCCGGTGGAGCTGTTGAAGCTTTCTTT

v_call: TRBV5-1
d_call: NA
clone_size: few
j_call: TRBJ1-1
cdr3_aa: CASSLTTGSTEAFF
cdr3_nt: TGCGCCAGCAGCTTAACTACAGGGAGCACTGAAGCTTTCTTT

v_call: TRBV9
d_call: NA
clone_size: NA
j_call: TRBJ2-7
cdr3_aa: CASSPGGNEQYF
cdr3_nt: TGTGCCAGCAGCCCGGGGGGCAACGAGCAGTACTTC

v_call: TRBV25-1
d_call: NA
clone_size: few
j_call: TRBJ1-2
cdr3_aa: CASQRQEGYGYTF
cdr3_nt: TGTGCCAGCCAACGACAAGAAGGATATGGCTACACCTTC

v_call: TRBV2
d_call: NA
clone_size: NA
j_call: TRBJ2-7
cdr3_aa: CASREGALIYEQYF
cdr3_nt: TGTGCCAGCAGGGAGGGGGCCTTAATCTACGAGCAGTACTTC

v_call: TRBV7-9
d_call: TRBD1
clone_size: NA
j_call: TRBJ2-7
cdr3_aa: CASSSGTGPSYEQYF
cdr3_nt: TGTGCCAGCAGTTCGGGGACAGGGCCCTCCTACGAGCAGTACTTC

v_call: TRBV5-4
d_call: TRBD2
clone_size: NA
j_call: TRBJ2-1
cdr3_aa: CASSLPSGGINEQFF
cdr3_nt: TGTGCCAGCAGCTTGCCTAGCGGAGGGATCAATGAGCAGTTCTTC

v_call: TRBV7-9
d_call: TRBD1
clone_size: NA
j_call: TRBJ1-1
cdr3_aa: CASILGTVNTEAFF
cdr3_nt: TGTGCCAGCATTCTAGGGACAGTGAACACTGAAGCTTTCTTT

v_call: TRBV5-5
d_call: TRBD1
clone_size: NA
j_call: TRBJ1-2
cdr3_aa: CASSFGTGTHYGYTF
cdr3_nt: TGTGCCAGCAGCTTTGGGACAGGGACGCACTATGGCTACACCTTC

v_call: TRBV7-9
d_call: TRBD1
clone_size: NA
j_call: TRBJ1-6
cdr3_aa: CASSLGLWTGDEENSPLHF
cdr3_nt: TGTGCCAGCAGCTTAGGGCTGTGGACAGGGGACGAAGAAAATTCACCCCTCCACTTT

v_call: TRBV11-3
d_call: TRBD2
clone_size: once
j_call: TRBJ2-2
cdr3_aa: CASSPGLAGGLTGELFF
cdr3_nt: TGTGCCAGCAGCCCAGGACTAGCGGGGGGGCTTACCGGGGAGCTGTTTTTT

v_call: TRBV5-4
d_call: NA
clone_size: NA
j_call: TRBJ2-7
cdr3_aa: CASSLTGGDEQYF
cdr3_nt: TGTGCCAGCAGCTTGACGGGGGGCGACGAGCAGTACTTC

v_call: TRBV4-2
d_call: NA
clone_size: few
j_call: TRBJ1-1
cdr3_aa: CASSQVRAIRTEAFF
cdr3_nt: TGTGCCAGCAGCCAAGTGAGGGCTATCAGGACTGAAGCTTTCTTT

v_call: TRBV9
d_call: NA
clone_size: NA
j_call: TRBJ1-2
cdr3_aa: CASSVDPANYGYTF
cdr3_nt: TGTGCCAGCAGCGTAGATCCAGCTAACTATGGCTACACCTTC

v_call: TRBV5-1
d_call: NA
clone_size: NA
j_call: TRBJ1-3
cdr3_aa: CASSIGGGGNTIYF
cdr3_nt: TGCGCCAGCAGCATTGGGGGGGGAGGAAACACCATATATTTT

v_call: TRBV4-2
d_call: NA
clone_size: NA
j_call: TRBJ2-7
cdr3_aa: CASSQGPRGGSGDEQYF
cdr3_nt: TGTGCCAGCAGCCAAGGCCCGAGGGGGGGCTCAGGCGACGAGCAGTACTTC

v_call: TRBV5-6
d_call: NA
clone_size: once
j_call: TRBJ1-2
cdr3_aa: CASRQTVDGGYTF
cdr3_nt: TGTGCCAGCAGACAGACAGTGGACGGTGGCTACACCTTC

v_call: TRBV5-1
d_call: TRBD1
clone_size: NA
j_call: TRBJ2-1
cdr3_aa: CASSLRQGTADEQFF
cdr3_nt: TGCGCCAGCAGCTTGAGACAGGGGACAGCCGATGAGCAGTTCTTC

v_call: TRBV15
d_call: TRBD1
clone_size: NA
j_call: TRBJ2-1
cdr3_aa: CATREAGTGGVAQFF
cdr3_nt: TGTGCCACCAGGGAGGCCGGGACAGGGGGAGTTGCGCAGTTCTTC

v_call: TRBV9
d_call: TRBD1
clone_size: few
j_call: TRBJ1-1
cdr3_aa: CASSVDRVTEAFF
cdr3_nt: TGTGCCAGCAGCGTGGACAGGGTAACTGAAGCTTTCTTT

v_call: TRBV7-9
d_call: NA
clone_size: NA
j_call: TRBJ2-5
cdr3_aa: CASSLAGGQETQYF
cdr3_nt: TGTGCCAGCAGCTTAGCAGGGGGACAAGAGACCCAGTACTTC

v_call: TRBV6-1
d_call: NA
clone_size: few
j_call: TRBJ1-6
cdr3_aa: CASSEVATYNSPLHF
cdr3_nt: TGTGCCAGCAGTGAAGTGGCAACCTATAATTCACCCCTCCACTTT

v_call: TRBV15
d_call: NA
clone_size: once
j_call: TRBJ1-2
cdr3_aa: CATSREVKGGYGYTF
cdr3_nt: TGTGCCACCAGCAGAGAAGTGAAAGGGGGTTACGGCTACACCTTC

v_call: TRBV5-4
d_call: TRBD2
clone_size: NA
j_call: TRBJ2-3
cdr3_aa: CASSLWSGGHTDTQYF
cdr3_nt: TGTGCCAGCAGCTTGTGGAGCGGGGGGCACACAGATACGCAGTATTTT

v_call: TRBV7-9
d_call: NA
clone_size: once
j_call: TRBJ1-5
cdr3_aa: CASSLRGGSNQPQHF
cdr3_nt: TGTGCCAGCAGCTTACGAGGAGGAAGCAATCAGCCCCAGCATTTT

v_call: TRBV9
d_call: NA
clone_size: NA
j_call: TRBJ1-6
cdr3_aa: CASSVETAGSSPLHF
cdr3_nt: TGTGCCAGCAGCGTAGAGACAGCGGGCAGTTCACCCCTCCACTTT

v_call: TRBV5-6
d_call: TRBD2
clone_size: once
j_call: TRBJ2-1
cdr3_aa: CASLRSGGAWEQFF
cdr3_nt: TGTGCCAGCTTGAGGAGCGGGGGGGCTTGGGAGCAGTTCTTC

v_call: TRBV6-4
d_call: NA
clone_size: once
j_call: TRBJ2-2
cdr3_aa: CASSVEQGSTGELFF
cdr3_nt: TGTGCCAGCAGTGTTGAACAGGGATCCACCGGGGAGCTGTTTTTT

v_call: TRBV6-5
d_call: NA
clone_size: few
j_call: TRBJ1-2
cdr3_aa: CASTPAGITGYTF
cdr3_nt: TGTGCCAGCACCCCGGCAGGGATAACTGGCTACACCTTC

v_call: TRBV29-1
d_call: TRBD1
clone_size: few
j_call: TRBJ2-3
cdr3_aa: CSVVGGQERTDTQYF
cdr3_nt: TGCAGCGTCGTAGGGGGCCAGGAGAGAACAGATACGCAGTATTTT

v_call: TRBV5-1
d_call: TRBD1
clone_size: few
j_call: TRBJ1-1
cdr3_aa: CASSPDRGAAFF
cdr3_nt: TGCGCCAGCAGCCCCGACAGGGGGGCAGCTTTCTTT

v_call: TRBV29-1
d_call: TRBD2
clone_size: NA
j_call: TRBJ2-5
cdr3_aa: CSVLGTSLDKRNQYF
cdr3_nt: TGCAGCGTCCTAGGGACTAGCTTGGATAAGAGAAACCAGTACTTC

v_call: TRBV6-4
d_call: TRBD2
clone_size: NA
j_call: TRBJ2-2
cdr3_aa: CASSRSGAGGTGELFF
cdr3_nt: TGTGCCAGCAGTAGAAGCGGGGCCGGGGGGACCGGGGAGCTGTTTTTT

v_call: TRBV27
d_call: TRBD2
clone_size: NA
j_call: TRBJ2-3
cdr3_aa: CASSSLAGRLTDTQYF
cdr3_nt: TGTGCCAGCAGTTCCCTAGCGGGTAGACTCACAGATACGCAGTATTTT

v_call: TRBV15
d_call: NA
clone_size: few
j_call: TRBJ1-2
cdr3_aa: CATSRADYGYTF
cdr3_nt: TGTGCCACCAGCAGAGCGGACTATGGCTACACCTTC

v_call: TRBV9
d_call: TRBD1
clone_size: NA
j_call: TRBJ1-5
cdr3_aa: CASSLGQDNQPQHF
cdr3_nt: TGTGCCAGCAGCCTGGGACAGGACAATCAGCCCCAGCATTTT

v_call: TRBV25-1
d_call: NA
clone_size: NA
j_call: TRBJ2-7
cdr3_aa: CASSSRDSPYEQYF
cdr3_nt: TGTGCCAGCAGTAGCCGGGACTCCCCCTACGAGCAGTACTTC

v_call: TRBV18
d_call: NA
clone_size: NA
j_call: TRBJ1-1
cdr3_aa: CASSPYKNTEAFF
cdr3_nt: TGTGCCAGCTCACCGTACAAGAACACTGAAGCTTTCTTT

v_call: TRBV2
d_call: NA
clone_size: NA
j_call: TRBJ1-5
cdr3_aa: CASHLNPTGNQPQHF
cdr3_nt: TGTGCCAGCCACCTGAACCCAACGGGCAATCAGCCCCAGCATTTT

v_call: TRBV6-1
d_call: TRBD1
clone_size: few
j_call: TRBJ1-1
cdr3_aa: CASSEEGGANTEAFF
cdr3_nt: TGTGCCAGCAGTGAAGAAGGGGGCGCGAACACTGAAGCTTTCTTT

v_call: TRBV7-2
d_call: NA
clone_size: NA
j_call: TRBJ1-5
cdr3_aa: CASRLIQGQPQHF
cdr3_nt: TGTGCCAGCAGATTAATACAGGGTCAGCCCCAGCATTTT

v_call: TRBV2
d_call: NA
clone_size: few
j_call: TRBJ1-1
cdr3_aa: CASAKGVNTEAFF
cdr3_nt: TGTGCCAGCGCTAAGGGAGTGAACACTGAAGCTTTCTTT

v_call: TRBV7-9
d_call: NA
clone_size: NA
j_call: TRBJ1-6
cdr3_aa: CASSYGQSSYNSPLHF
cdr3_nt: TGTGCCAGCAGCTACGGACAGAGCTCCTATAATTCACCCCTCCACTTT

v_call: TRBV25-1
d_call: TRBD1
clone_size: NA
j_call: TRBJ2-5
cdr3_aa: CASSELQGQETQYF
cdr3_nt: TGTGCCAGCAGTGAACTACAGGGGCAAGAGACCCAGTACTTC

v_call: TRBV6-1
d_call: NA
clone_size: many
j_call: TRBJ1-2
cdr3_aa: CASSALGGEGGYTF
cdr3_nt: TGTGCCAGCAGCGCCCTGGGAGGGGAGGGAGGCTACACCTTC

v_call: TRBV6-5
d_call: TRBD1
clone_size: NA
j_call: TRBJ2-5
cdr3_aa: CASRTGGPETQYF
cdr3_nt: TGTGCCAGCAGGACAGGGGGGCCAGAGACCCAGTACTTC

v_call: TRBV5-1
d_call: TRBD1
clone_size: NA
j_call: TRBJ1-1
cdr3_aa: CASSPMLRQGGGTEAFF
cdr3_nt: TGCGCCAGCAGCCCGATGCTAAGACAGGGGGGAGGCACTGAAGCTTTCTTT

v_call: TRBV2
d_call: NA
clone_size: NA
j_call: TRBJ2-2
cdr3_aa: CASSGTARDTGELFF
cdr3_nt: TGTGCCAGCAGTGGAACGGCGAGGGACACCGGGGAGCTGTTTTTT

v_call: TRBV2
d_call: NA
clone_size: NA
j_call: TRBJ2-2
cdr3_aa: CASIATGELFF
cdr3_nt: TGTGCCAGCATCGCGACCGGGGAGCTGTTTTTT

v_call: TRBV4-1
d_call: NA
clone_size: NA
j_call: TRBJ1-3
cdr3_aa: CASSQDGTGSLSGNTIYF
cdr3_nt: TGCGCCAGCAGCCAAGACGGTACAGGGAGCCTCTCTGGAAACACCATATATTTT

v_call: TRBV5-1
d_call: NA
clone_size: NA
j_call: TRBJ1-2
cdr3_aa: CASSLEGGAFDYGYTF
cdr3_nt: TGCGCCAGCAGCTTGGAAGGCGGGGCGTTTGACTATGGCTACACCTTC